Sequencing of this TCR beta chain was carried out in a study of T-cell memory formation after mild COVID-19. TCRdb independently ran MiXCR on the 5' RACE reads; one entry per CDR3 protein. The sample has 350,000 to 550,000 distinct CDR3 sequences, under 20% seen once. Germline-derived CDR1 and CDR2 are LGHDT and YNNKEL (reference sequence). This CDR3 is built from 15 residues. Between the trimmed V and J ends, which lost 1 base and 4 bases, there was a span of 13 bases. This receptor was identified in a man between 18 and 35 years old who had mild COVID-19 (a few samples of this study predate the infection). Cell type and time point are not known. V gene TRBV3-1 combines with J gene TRBJ2-5; D gene uncertain. Material: PBMCs or a T cell subset sorted from them (not recorded which). For the CDR3, the DNA is TGTGCCAGCAGCCAAGTTAGTCCTCCGCCAGAGACCCAGTACTTC. Protein product: CASSQVSPPPETQYF.